The 10 T cell receptor beta chains below were found in one sample sequenced in a study of PD-1 blockade in classical Hodgkin lymphoma. Time point here: newly diagnosed, previously untreated cHL patient sample. Thawed PBMCs yielded CD4+ T cells through magnetic negative selection. The data were produced by immunoSEQ multiplex PCR, yet TCRdb's version contains in-frame clones alone and is incomplete. Among around 27,000 clones listed, around 92% were seen once. Sequences were obtained from CD4+ T cells from blood. All receptors derive from a human donor with classical Hodgkin lymphoma.

This clone was observed a single time. This chain joins TRBV7-2 and TRBJ2-7; weak D call: TRBD2 (5 bases). The CDR3 is made up of 16 amino acids. V was cut by 5 bases and J by 6 bases, with 23 bases left in between. Germline lookup yields CDR1 SGHTA and CDR2 FQGNSA. CDR3 sequence: CASSPQLWAEAFEQYF. The CDR3 DNA follows: TGTGCCAGCAGCCCACAGCTTTGGGCGGAGGCTTTCGAGCAGTACTTC. Combining the CDR3 with reference TRBV7-2 and TRBJ2-7 gives the whole variable domain GAGVSQSPSNKVTEKGKDVELRCDPISGHTALYWYRQSLGQGLEFLIYFQGNSAPDKSGLPSDRFSAERTGGSVSTLTIQRTQQEDSAVYLCASSPQLWAEAFEQYFGPGTRLTVT.

This clone came up a few times. The chain recombines TRBV15 with TRBJ1-3, with D unclear. V lost 0 bases to trimming and J lost 4 bases, with 4 bases between them. The CDR3 runs to 13 residues. CDR1 is LNHNV, CDR2 YYDKDF, per germline (reference sequence). The CDR3 protein is CATSRDLGNTIYF. The CDR3 DNA reads as TGTGCCACCAGCAGAGATCTCGGAAACACCATATATTTT.

The chain uses TRBV29-1 and TRBJ2-2; 7 bases are shared with TRBD1. The ends lost 2 bases at V and 5 bases at J; junction bases unmatched: 5. The CDR3 has 14 residues. From germline, CDR1 is SQVTM and CDR2 ANQGSEA. For the CDR3, the DNA is TGCAGCGTTGAAAGGACAGGTCGAACCGGGGAGCTGTTTTTT. Amino acids: CSVERTGRTGELFF.

The chain has TRBV11-2 and TRBJ2-1, with TRBD2 matching 15 bases. After removal of 1 base from V and 7 bases from J, the junction contained 8 bases not matched to a gene. The CDR3 covers 18 residues. Germline V gene lookup returns CDR1 SGHAT and CDR2 FQNNGV. Here the CDR3 DNA reads TGTGCCAGCAGCTTAGGCTCGGGACTAGCGGGAGGTAGGAATGAGCAGTTCTTC. This gives the protein CASSLGSGLAGGRNEQFF.

This chain joins TRBV5-1 and TRBJ2-7; a weak D match, TRBD2 (7 bases). There are 14 residues in the CDR3. CDR1 and CDR2 from the germline V gene are SGHRS and YFSETQ. With 3 bases removed from V and 4 bases from J, the gap between germline ends came to 14 bases. CDR3 in DNA: TGCGCCAGCAGCTGGGGGCGGGAGTCGTACGAGCAGTACTTC. Translating gives CASSWGRESYEQYF.

CDR3 bases: TGTGCCAGTAGTATAAGACAGGGAGGGTTGGATGAGCAGTTCTTC. It encodes CASSIRQGGLDEQFF. This chain connects TRBV19 to TRBJ2-1; either TRBD1 or TRBD2 may fit D (7 bases each). The CDR3 has 15 residues. Germline V gene data show CDR1 as LNHDA and CDR2 as SQIVND (reference sequence). Trimming took off 2 bases at V and 8 bases at J, with 16 bases between the two ends.

The CDR3 sequence is CASSLVGDEGNTIYF. For the CDR3, the DNA is TGTGCCAGCAGCTTAGTAGGGGACGAAGGAAACACCATATATTTT. The V call is TRBV11-2, the J call TRBJ1-3, with D tentatively TRBD1 (5 bases). CDR1 and CDR2 from the germline V gene are SGHAT and FQNNGV. Trimming shortened V by 1 base and J by 4 bases, and 11 bases separated the two germline ends. The CDR3 has 15 residues.

Regarding this clone: The sample carries other DNA sequences with the same CDR3. V and J are TRBV28 and TRBJ2-7, with TRBD2 identical over 9 bases. This CDR3 region has 15 residues. The ends lost 0 bases at V and 4 bases at J; junction bases unmatched: 4. The V gene's germline CDR1 is MDHEN and CDR2 SYDVKM. The CDR3 is CASSLWTSGSYEQYF. CDR3 DNA sequence: TGTGCCAGCAGTTTATGGACTAGCGGCTCATACGAGCAGTACTTC.

V usage is TRBV6-1 and J usage is TRBJ1-5; D uncertain. CDR1 and CDR2 from the germline V gene are MNHNS and SASEGT. The CDR3 is 14 amino acids. Trimming took off 7 bases at V and 3 bases at J, with 13 bases between the two ends. CDR3 coding DNA: TGTGCCAGCACTGTTGGGGTTAACAATCAGCCCCAGCATTTT. Residues: CASTVGVNNQPQHF.

This chain uses TRBV7-6 with TRBJ2-2, with 9 bases fitting TRBD2. The V gene's germline CDR1 is SGHVS and CDR2 FNYEAQ. CDR3 size: 18 residues. Germline trimming cut 6 bases from V and 7 bases from J; bases unmatched to any gene: 18. DNA of the CDR3: TGTGCCAGCAGACAAAATCCTACCGGGACTAGCCGAATCGGGGAGCTGTTTTTT. The encoded protein is CASRQNPTGTSRIGELFF.